This TCR beta chain was found in a study of cytomegalovirus exposure and HLA in healthy donors. The overall study: The approximately 120 million unique TCR beta sequences, from roughly 170 million T cells, were found by an earlier analysis.

Primers: 60 Vbeta forward and 13 Jbeta reverse. The protocol was immunoSEQ multiplex PCR, while the TCRdb copy is restricted to in-frame clones and leaves out a portion. The top ten clones hold 5.5% to 7.5% of a sample with fewer than 150,000 clones, 60% to 75% of them seen once. This clone was found once. V was trimmed by 4 bases and J by 6 bases, leaving 6 bases between them. The CDR3 covers 12 residues. The germline gives CDR1 ENHRY, CDR2 SYGVKD. The sequence derives from a woman in her forties or fifties in good health and CMV-seropositive. The rearrangement links TRBV10-3 to TRBJ2-2; D possibly corresponds to TRBD2 (6 bases). The sequencing input was PBMCs. The CDR3 here is CAISGDSGELFF. CDR3 bases: TGTGCCATCAGTGGGGACTCCGGGGAGCTGTTTTTT.